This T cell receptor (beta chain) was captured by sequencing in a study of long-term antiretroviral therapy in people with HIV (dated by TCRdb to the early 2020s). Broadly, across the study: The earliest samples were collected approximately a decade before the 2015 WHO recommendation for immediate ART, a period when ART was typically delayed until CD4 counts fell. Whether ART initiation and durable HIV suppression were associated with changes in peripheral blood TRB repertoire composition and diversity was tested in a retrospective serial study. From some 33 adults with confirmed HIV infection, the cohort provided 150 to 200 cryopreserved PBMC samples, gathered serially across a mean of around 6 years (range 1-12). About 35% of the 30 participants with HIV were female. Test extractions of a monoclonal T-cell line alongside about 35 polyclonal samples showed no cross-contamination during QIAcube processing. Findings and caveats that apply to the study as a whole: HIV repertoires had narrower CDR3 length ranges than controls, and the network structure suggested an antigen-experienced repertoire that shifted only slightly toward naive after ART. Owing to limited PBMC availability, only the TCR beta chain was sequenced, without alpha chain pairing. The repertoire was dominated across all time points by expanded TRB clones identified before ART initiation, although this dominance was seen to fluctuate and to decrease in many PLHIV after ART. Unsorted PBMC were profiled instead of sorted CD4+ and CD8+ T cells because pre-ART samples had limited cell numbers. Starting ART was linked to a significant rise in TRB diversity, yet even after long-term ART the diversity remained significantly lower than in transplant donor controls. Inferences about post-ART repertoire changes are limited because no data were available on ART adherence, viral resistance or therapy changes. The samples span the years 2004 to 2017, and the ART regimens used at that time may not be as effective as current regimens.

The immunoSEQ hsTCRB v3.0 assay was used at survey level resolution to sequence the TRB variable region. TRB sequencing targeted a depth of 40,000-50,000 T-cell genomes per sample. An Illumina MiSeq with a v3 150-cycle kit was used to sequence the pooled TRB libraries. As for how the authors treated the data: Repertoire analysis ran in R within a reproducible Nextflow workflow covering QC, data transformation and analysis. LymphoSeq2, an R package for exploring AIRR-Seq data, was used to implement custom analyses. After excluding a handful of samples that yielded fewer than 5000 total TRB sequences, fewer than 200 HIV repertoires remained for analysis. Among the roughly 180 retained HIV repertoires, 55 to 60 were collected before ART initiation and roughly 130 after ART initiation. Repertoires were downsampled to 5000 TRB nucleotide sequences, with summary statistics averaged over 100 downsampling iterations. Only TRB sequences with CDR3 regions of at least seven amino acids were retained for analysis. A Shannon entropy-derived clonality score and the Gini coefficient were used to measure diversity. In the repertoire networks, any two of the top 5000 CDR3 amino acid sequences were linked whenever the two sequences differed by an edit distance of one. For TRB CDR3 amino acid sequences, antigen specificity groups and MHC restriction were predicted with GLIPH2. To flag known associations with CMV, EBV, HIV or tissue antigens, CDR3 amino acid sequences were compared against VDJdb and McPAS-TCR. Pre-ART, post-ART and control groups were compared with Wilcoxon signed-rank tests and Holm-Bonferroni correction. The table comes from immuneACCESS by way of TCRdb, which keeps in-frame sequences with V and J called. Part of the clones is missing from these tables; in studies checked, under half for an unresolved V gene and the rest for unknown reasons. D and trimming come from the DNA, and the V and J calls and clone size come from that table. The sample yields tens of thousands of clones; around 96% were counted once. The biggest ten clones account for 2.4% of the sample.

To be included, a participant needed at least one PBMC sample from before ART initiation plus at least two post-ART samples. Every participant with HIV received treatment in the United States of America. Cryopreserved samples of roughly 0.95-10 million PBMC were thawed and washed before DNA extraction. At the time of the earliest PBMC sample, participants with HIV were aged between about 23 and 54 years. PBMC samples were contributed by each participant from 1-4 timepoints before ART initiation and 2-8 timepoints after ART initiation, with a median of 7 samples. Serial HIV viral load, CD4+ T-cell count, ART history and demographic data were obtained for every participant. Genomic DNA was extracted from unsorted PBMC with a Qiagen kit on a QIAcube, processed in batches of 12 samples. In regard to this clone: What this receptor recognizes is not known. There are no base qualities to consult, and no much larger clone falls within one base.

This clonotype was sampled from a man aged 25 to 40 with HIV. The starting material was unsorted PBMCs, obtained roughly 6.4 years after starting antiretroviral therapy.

The DNA sequence is as follows: TGTGCCAGCAGTGATTCCCAGCGGGGCCCTCGACAGACCCAGTACTTC. The translation is CASSDSQRGPRQTQYF. Rearrangement joined TRBV2 to TRBJ2-5, and 7 junction bases match TRBD2. Per the germline V gene, SNHLY is the CDR1 and FYNNEI is the CDR2. Reading from cysteine to phenylalanine, the CDR3 counts 16 amino acids. Only the CDR3 DNA stays, 48 bases, in frame from base 1. Relative to germline, V is missing 3 bases and J is missing 6 bases, with 13 bases of the junction outside any gene match. This CDR3, with the reference TRBV2 and TRBJ2-5 proteins standing in past its ends, gives the full variable domain EPEVTQTPSHQVTQMGQEVILRCVPISNHLYFYWYRQILGQKVEFLVSFYNNEISEKSEIFDDQFSVERPDGSNFTLKIRSTKLEDSAMYFCASSDSQRGPRQTQYFGPGTRLLVL.